The rows below give T cell receptor beta chains drawn from one sample of a study of blood T cell repertoires in COVID-19. Repertoires were generated with immunoSEQ multiplex PCR, while TCRdb's copy carries only in-frame clones and drops some. The repertoire has about 300,000 clones, around 84% of them found once; the top ten carry about 4%. Material for sequencing was PBMCs or T cells enriched from blood (not recorded which). The receptor set was obtained from a man aged 25 to 40 who had recovered from COVID-19. CDR3s include the opening cysteine and the closing phenylalanine or tryptophan.

j_call,v_call,cdr3_aa
TRBJ2-1,TRBV5-1,CASSLLLAGATSSYNEQFF
TRBJ1-2,TRBV6-5,CASSIDRGLQYGYTF
TRBJ2-3,TRBV5-1,CASSLIKGQNGTDTQYF
TRBJ1-6,TRBV27,CASKGRTRDSPLHF
TRBJ1-5,TRBV5-1,CASSATGENLQPQHF
TRBJ2-7,TRBV28,CASRPGGAWDYEQYF
TRBJ2-7,TRBV7-2,CASSLSSQGSYEQYF
TRBJ2-4,TRBV20-1,CSARDPGAQYF
TRBJ2-3,TRBV5-1,CASSLGLAGGVDTQYF
TRBJ2-7,TRBV5-4,CASSTPSLGNEQYF
TRBJ1-2,TRBV10-3,CAISEFSDRGVYTF
TRBJ2-5,TRBV24-1,CATSDPRDTGETQYF
TRBJ2-3,TRBV19,CASKPWLAGPDTQYF
TRBJ2-7,TRBV28,CASSPDRLIEQYF
TRBJ2-3,TRBV7-9,CASRPRLDSDTQYF
TRBJ2-7,TRBV4-1,CASSQASAGGSYEQYF
TRBJ2-2,TRBV5-1,CASTMGLAAPRGELFF
TRBJ2-7,TRBV19,CASSPAPAYEQYF
TRBJ1-4,TRBV6-5,CASGTGEADEKLFF
TRBJ2-1,TRBV2,CASKRQSLVEQFF
TRBJ2-1,TRBV7-9,CASSLNNNEQFF
TRBJ2-7,TRBV23-1,CASSQSLRVSYEQYF
TRBJ2-1,TRBV6-5,CACTRQVNYNEQFF
TRBJ1-3,TRBV7-9,CASSLAGNSGNTIYF
TRBJ2-3,TRBV27,CASSLTGIATDTQYF
TRBJ1-3,TRBV24-1,CATSDPTASGNTIYF
TRBJ1-5,TRBV19,CASSTGAMGNQPQHF
TRBJ1-3,TRBV5-6,CASSLAGSGNTIYF
TRBJ2-1,TRBV4-1,CASSQGDSGGFDEQFF
TRBJ1-1,TRBV27,CASSYRAGNTEAFF
TRBJ2-7,TRBV19,CATTWGLAGSYEQYF
TRBJ1-1,TRBV28,CATSPGGSIGEAFF
TRBJ2-1,TRBV10-1,CASSGGTSGKSSYNEQFF
TRBJ2-1,TRBV9,CASSARRTSGITQFF
TRBJ2-5,TRBV29-1,CSAYGTRRQETQYF
TRBJ1-3,TRBV27,CASSLRRTDGNTIYF
TRBJ2-3,TRBV6-6,CASSARGGGTDTQYF
TRBJ2-1,TRBV11-3,CASSLTGDAANEQFF
TRBJ1-4,TRBV27,CASSPQTVAREKLFF
TRBJ2-3,TRBV24-1,CATSGSAGDADTQYF
TRBJ1-2,TRBV28,CASSLAGYGYTF
TRBJ2-3,TRBV28,CASSLAGDFHTQYF
TRBJ2-1,TRBV5-8,CASKREGVYNEQFF
TRBJ1-5,TRBV30,CAWGRVNQPQHF
TRBJ2-2,TRBV6-5,CASSYGGAGTGELFF
TRBJ1-1,TRBV24-1,CATSVGPVGPPIF
TRBJ1-6,TRBV24-1,CATSDLRNRANSPLHF
TRBJ2-3,TRBV9,CASSGGSLGADTQYF
TRBJ1-1,TRBV19,CASSMQDRPNTEAFF
TRBJ1-3,TRBV19,CASILDRASGNTIYF